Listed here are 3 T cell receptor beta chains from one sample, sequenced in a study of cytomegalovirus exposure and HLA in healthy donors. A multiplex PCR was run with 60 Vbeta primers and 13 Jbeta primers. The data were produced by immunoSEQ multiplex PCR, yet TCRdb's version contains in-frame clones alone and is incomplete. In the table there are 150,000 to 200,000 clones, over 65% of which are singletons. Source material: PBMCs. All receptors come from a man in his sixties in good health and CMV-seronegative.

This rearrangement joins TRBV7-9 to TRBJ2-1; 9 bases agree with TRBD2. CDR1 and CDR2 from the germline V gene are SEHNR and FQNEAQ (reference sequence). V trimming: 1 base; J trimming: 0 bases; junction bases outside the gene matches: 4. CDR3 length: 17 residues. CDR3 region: CASSLVAGATSYNEQFF. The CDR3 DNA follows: TGTGCCAGCAGCTTAGTAGCGGGGGCCACCTCCTACAATGAGCAGTTCTTC.

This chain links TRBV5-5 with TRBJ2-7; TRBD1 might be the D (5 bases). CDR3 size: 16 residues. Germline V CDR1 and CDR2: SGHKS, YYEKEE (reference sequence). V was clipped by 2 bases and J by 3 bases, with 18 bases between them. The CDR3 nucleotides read TGTGCCAGCAGCTTTATGGGCGGTCAGGGCTACTACGAGCAGTACTTC. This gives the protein CASSFMGGQGYYEQYF.

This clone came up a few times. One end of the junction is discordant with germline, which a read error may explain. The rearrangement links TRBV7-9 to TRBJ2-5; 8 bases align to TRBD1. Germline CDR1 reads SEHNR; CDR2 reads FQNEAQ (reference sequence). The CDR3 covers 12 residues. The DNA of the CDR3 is TGTTCCAGCAGCACAGGGGGAGAGACCCAGTACTTC. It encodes CSSSTGGETQYF.